These 18 T cell receptor beta chains came from one sample sequenced in a study of read filtering for tumor transcriptome and immune sequencing. The library was built from 400 ng RNA with molecular barcoded adaptors for alpha/delta and beta/gamma chains. TCRdb ran MiXCR on the reads and lists one entry per CDR3 protein. The sample has 60,000 to 80,000 distinct CDR3 sequences, around 13% seen once. Input material: a population of CD138-negative cells sorted from bone marrow. The receptors were gathered from a donor aged 40 or over with multiple myeloma.

In this sample, this clonotype turned up many times. The chain employs TRBV20-1 and TRBJ2-2; no reliable D call. Germline-derived CDR1 and CDR2 are DFQATT and SNEGSKA (reference sequence). V was clipped by 6 bases and J by 3 bases, with 5 bases between them. The length of the CDR3 is 11 residues. CDR3 nucleotides: TGCAGTGCCGACGACACCGGGGAGCTGTTTTTT. It codes for CSADDTGELFF.

There are many counts of this clonotype. This chain links TRBV5-1 with TRBJ2-6; 7 bases align to TRBD1. Germline lookup yields CDR1 SGHRS and CDR2 YFSETQ. The CDR3 is 16 residues long. V was clipped by 2 bases and J by 4 bases; unmatched bases: 6. This CDR3 is CASSFLGGGGANVLTF. The CDR3 DNA is TGCGCCAGCAGCTTTCTAGGGGGCGGCGGGGCCAACGTCCTGACTTTC.

A note on this clonotype: A single base separates this from a much larger clone, so it may be a read error. The J gene is TRBJ1-1, the V gene TRBV27; D gene unclear. The CDR3 loop spans 12 amino acids. Trimming removed 9 bases from V and 3 bases from J, with 11 bases in between. Germline V gives CDR1 MNHEY, CDR2 SMNVEV (reference sequence). As DNA, the CDR3 is TGTGCCAGTTCAAGTTGGTACACTGAAGCTTTCTTT. Protein: CASSSWYTEAFF.

This clonotype has more than one count but fewer than ten. This may be a read error: a much more frequent sequence differs by one nucleotide. The chain combines TRBV15 with TRBJ2-1; TRBD2 matches at 12 bases. The CDR3 has 13 residues. Germline trimming cut 8 bases from V and 9 bases from J; bases unmatched to any gene: 5. Germline-derived CDR1 and CDR2 are LNHNV and YYDKDF (reference sequence). For the CDR3, the DNA is TGTGCCACCGGGGGACTAGCGGGCAGTGAGCAGTTCTTC. It specifies CATGGLAGSEQFF.

This clonotype was observed many times. V is TRBV6-2 or TRBV6-3 and J is TRBJ2-1; a weak D match, TRBD2 (6 bases). Germline lookup yields CDR1 MNHEY and CDR2 SVGEGT. The ends were cut back, 8 bases at V and 7 bases at J, with 18 bases in the middle. The CDR3 is made up of 14 amino acids. CDR3 nucleotide sequence: TGTGCCAGCTGCCCCCTCCGACTAGGGAATGAGCAGTTCTTC. Protein product: CASCPLRLGNEQFF.

A word on this clonotype: Just one base apart from a much larger clone, this may be a read error. In this CDR3 the conserved last residue, phenylalanine or tryptophan, is missing, so a read error is likely. The chain carries TRBV7-8 and TRBJ2-5; 11 nucleotides align to TRBD2. The CDR3 has 17 residues. V trimming: 4 bases; J trimming: 1 base; junction bases outside the gene matches: 8. In germline, CDR1 is SGHVS, CDR2 FQNEAQ. CDR3 residues: CASSSSTSGSSQETQYI. The CDR3 DNA follows: TGTGCCAGCAGCTCTAGTACTAGCGGGAGTTCCCAAGAGACCCAGTACATC.

This clonotype was picked up many times. J is TRBJ2-7 and V is TRBV12-3 or TRBV12-4; 7 nucleotides agree with TRBD1. This CDR3 contains 13 residues. V shed 6 bases, J shed 2 bases, and the junction held 4 bases outside the gene matches. The DNA of the CDR3 is TGTGCCAGCAGCCCCGGGACAGCCTACGAGCAGTACTTC. It is translated as CASSPGTAYEQYF.

At least ten counts were recorded for this clonotype. The V call is TRBV11-2, the J call TRBJ2-7; maybe TRBD1 (6 bases). CDR1 is SGHAT and CDR2 is FQNNGV in the germline V gene. Trimming left V 5 bases short and J 1 base short, with 12 bases between. The CDR3 sequence is 14 residues long. CDR3 sequence (DNA): TGTGCCAGCAGCGACGGGACACTATCCTACGAGCAGTACTTC. This encodes CASSDGTLSYEQYF.

This clonotype has at least ten counts. This sequence joins TRBV20-1 and TRBJ1-5, with D tentatively TRBD1 (6 bases). The CDR3 loop spans 14 amino acids. Trimming stripped 4 bases from V and 5 bases from J, with 15 bases between. The germline V gene encodes CDR1 DFQATT and CDR2 SNEGSKA (reference sequence). The CDR3 loop reads CSANNREGYQPQHF. DNA of the CDR3: TGCAGTGCTAATAACAGGGAAGGATATCAGCCCCAGCATTTT.

This clonotype was found a few times. The rearrangement joins TRBV7-6 to TRBJ2-5; 12 bases align to TRBD2. Looked up from germline, CDR1 is SGHVS and CDR2 is FNYEAQ. The length of the CDR3 is 18 residues. Trimming removed 4 bases from V and 2 bases from J; junction bases left unmatched: 11. The CDR3 nucleotides are TGTGCCAGCAGCTCGAGAGGGGGGACTAGCGGGCCACAAGAGACCCAGTACTTC. This sequence encodes CASSSRGGTSGPQETQYF.

V gene TRBV19 combines with J gene TRBJ2-5; 11 positions match TRBD1. Trimming at V came to 5 bases and at J to 4 bases, leaving 6 bases not matched to a gene. The CDR3 has 15 residues. Germline values: CDR1 LNHDA, CDR2 SQIVND (reference sequence). The CDR3 is CASSPRTGGPETQYF. The CDR3 DNA reads as TGTGCCAGTAGTCCGCGGACAGGGGGCCCAGAGACCCAGTACTTC.

This clonotype was counted many times. V and J are TRBV5-1 and TRBJ1-1; 12 bases line up with TRBD1. V dropped 4 bases and J dropped 7; count of bases not matched to a gene: 8. Germline V gene sequence: CDR1 SGHRS, CDR2 YFSETQ. This CDR3 contains 15 residues. The DNA of the CDR3 is TGCGCCAGCAGCCGCCGGGACAGGGGGCGAGATGAAGCTTTCTTT. Its protein is CASSRRDRGRDEAFF. Complete variable domain (other parts from reference TRBV5-1 and TRBJ1-1): KAGVTQTPRYLIKTRGQQVTLSCSPISGHRSVSWYQQTPGQGLQFLFEYFSETQRNKGNFPGRFSGRQFSNSRSEMNVSTLELGDSALYLCASSRRDRGRDEAFFGQGTRLTVV.

This clonotype has at least ten counts. The V gene is TRBV24-1, the J gene TRBJ2-3; 7 positions match TRBD1. With 4 bases clipped from V and 4 bases from J, the junction kept 7 bases outside the gene matches. Germline assignment: CDR1 KGHDR and CDR2 SFDVKD. This CDR3 has 15 amino acids. The CDR3 protein is CATSENDRESDTQYF. CDR3 sequence (DNA): TGTGCCACCAGTGAAAATGACAGGGAGTCAGATACGCAGTATTTT.

This clonotype has more than one count but fewer than ten. The chain employs TRBV20-1 and TRBJ1-2; D is perhaps TRBD1 (5 bases). V was pared by 2 bases and J by 8 bases, with 15 bases between. Germline assignment: CDR1 DFQATT and CDR2 SNEGSKA (reference sequence). This CDR3 is built from 13 residues. The CDR3 sequence: CSARLTGGKGYTF. The CDR3 DNA follows: TGCAGTGCTAGACTTACCGGGGGTAAAGGCTACACCTTC.

There are a few counts of this clonotype. CDR3 protein: CSVATGNYEQYF. DNA of the CDR3: TGCAGCGTCGCGACAGGGAACTACGAGCAGTACTTC. This chain links TRBV29-1 with TRBJ2-7; TRBD1 matches at 7 bases. V trimming: 6 bases; J trimming: 3 bases; junction bases outside the gene matches: 5. Germline V gives CDR1 SQVTM, CDR2 ANQGSEA. This CDR3 spans 12 amino acids.

About this clonotype: A much larger clone is a single base away; this may be a read error. The chain combines TRBV4-2 with TRBJ1-5; 9 bases agree with TRBD1. Germline-derived CDR1 and CDR2 are LGHNA and YNFKEQ. The CDR3 contains 14 residues. The DNA for the CDR3 is TGTGCCAGCAGCCAAGGCATGGCCGGGACAGGGCAGCGTTTT. Translation gives CASSQGMAGTGQRF.

With respect to this clonotype: Germline and junction disagree at one end, which may indicate a read error. The V gene is TRBV30, the J gene TRBJ2-7, with 10 bases lining up with TRBD1. The length of the CDR3 is 15 residues. Germline V CDR1 and CDR2: GTSNPN, SVGIG (reference sequence). CDR3 coding DNA: TGTGCCTGGAGTGGGATCGGACAGGGGGTCCACGAGCAGTGCTTC. It codes for CAWSGIGQGVHEQCF. The variable domain in full, with the rest retrieved from reference TRBV30 and TRBJ2-7, is SQTIHQWPATLVQPVGSPLSLECTVEGTSNPNLYWYRQAAGRGLQLLFYSVGIGQISSEVPQNLSASRPQDRQFILSSKKLLLSDSGFYLCAWSGIGQGVHEQCFGPGTRLTVT.

There are many counts of this clonotype. The chain combines TRBV20-1 with TRBJ2-7, with 11 bases lining up with TRBD1. Trimming took 0 bases from V and 0 from J; bases not matched to a gene: 10. The CDR3 is 18 amino acids. Germline V lookup: CDR1 DFQATT, CDR2 SNEGSKA (reference sequence). The CDR3 loop is CSARDPTGTGGISYEQYF. CDR3 nucleotides: TGCAGTGCTAGAGATCCTACCGGGACAGGGGGTATCTCCTACGAGCAGTACTTC.